This T cell receptor (beta chain) emerged from a study of blood T cell repertoires in COVID-19. The assay was immunoSEQ multiplex PCR, and TCRdb's table has in-frame clones only and misses some. The sample lists 200,000 to 250,000 clones; 86% were seen once. Germline loops: CDR1 LGHDT, CDR2 YNNKEL (reference sequence). The trim removed 2 bases at V and 3 bases at J, leaving 8 bases unmatched. The CDR3 extends over 17 amino acids. Source material: peripheral blood. The clonotype originates from a woman aged 30 to 39 who had recovered from COVID-19. The chain combines TRBV3-1 (or the pseudogene TRBV3-2) with TRBJ2-5; 11 nucleotides align to TRBD2. Here the CDR3 DNA reads TGTGCCAGCAGCCAAAATGGGTTGGGACTAGCGGAAGAGACCCAGTACTTC. It specifies CASSQNGLGLAEETQYF.